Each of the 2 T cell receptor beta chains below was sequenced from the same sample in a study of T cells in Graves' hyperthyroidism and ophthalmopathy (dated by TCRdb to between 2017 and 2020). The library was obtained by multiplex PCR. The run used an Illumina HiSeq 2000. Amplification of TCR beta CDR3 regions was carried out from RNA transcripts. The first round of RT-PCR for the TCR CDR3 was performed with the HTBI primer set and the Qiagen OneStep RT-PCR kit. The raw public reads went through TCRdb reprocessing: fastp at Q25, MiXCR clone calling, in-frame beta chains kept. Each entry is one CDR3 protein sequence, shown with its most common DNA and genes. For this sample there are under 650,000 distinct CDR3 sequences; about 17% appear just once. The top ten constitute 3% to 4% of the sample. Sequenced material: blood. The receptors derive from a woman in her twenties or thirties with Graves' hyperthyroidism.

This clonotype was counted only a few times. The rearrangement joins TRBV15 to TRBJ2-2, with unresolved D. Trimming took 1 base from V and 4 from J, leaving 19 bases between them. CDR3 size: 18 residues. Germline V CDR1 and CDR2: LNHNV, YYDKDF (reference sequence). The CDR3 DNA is TGTGCCACCAGCAGAGTACAGTGGCAGATAATTAGCACCGGGGAGCTGTTTTTT. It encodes CATSRVQWQIISTGELFF.

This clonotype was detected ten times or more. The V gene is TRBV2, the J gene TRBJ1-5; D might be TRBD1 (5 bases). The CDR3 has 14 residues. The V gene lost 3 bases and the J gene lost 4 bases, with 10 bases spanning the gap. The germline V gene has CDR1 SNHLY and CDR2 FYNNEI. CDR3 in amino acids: CASSEGVGNQPQHF. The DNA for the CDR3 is TGTGCCAGCAGTGAGGGGGTCGGAAATCAGCCCCAGCATTTT. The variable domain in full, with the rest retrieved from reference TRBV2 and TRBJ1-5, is EPEVTQTPSHQVTQMGQEVILRCVPISNHLYFYWYRQILGQKVEFLVSFYNNEISEKSEIFDDQFSVERPDGSNFTLKIRSTKLEDSAMYFCASSEGVGNQPQHFGDGTRLSIL.